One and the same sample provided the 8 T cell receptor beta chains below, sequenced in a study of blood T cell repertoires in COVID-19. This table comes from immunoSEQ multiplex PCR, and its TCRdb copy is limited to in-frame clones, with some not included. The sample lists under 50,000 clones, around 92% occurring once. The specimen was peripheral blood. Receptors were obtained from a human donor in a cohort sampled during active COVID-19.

The chain's CDR3 is CASSVGPMVSKNIQYF. CDR3 DNA: TGTGCCAGCAGCGTGGGGCCGATGGTGTCCAAAAACATTCAGTACTTC. The rearrangement links TRBV9 to TRBJ2-4; TRBD1 is a possible D gene (5 bases). The CDR3 sequence is 16 residues long. Germline assignment: CDR1 SGDLS and CDR2 YYNGEE. The ends were cut back, 2 bases at V and 2 bases at J, with 14 bases in the middle.

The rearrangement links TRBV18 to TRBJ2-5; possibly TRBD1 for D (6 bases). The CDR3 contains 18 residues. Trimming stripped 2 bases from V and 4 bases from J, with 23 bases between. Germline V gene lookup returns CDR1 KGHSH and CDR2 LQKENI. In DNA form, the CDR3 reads TGTGCCAGCTCACCAAGGCGGAGTGGGGGCGGTCTTCGAGAGACCCAGTACTTC. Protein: CASSPRRSGGGLRETQYF.

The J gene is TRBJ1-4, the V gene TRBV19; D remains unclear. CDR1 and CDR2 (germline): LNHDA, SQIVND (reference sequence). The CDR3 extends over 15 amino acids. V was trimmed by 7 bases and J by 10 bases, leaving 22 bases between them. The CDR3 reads CASTDGETTIRKLFF. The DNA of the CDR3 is TGTGCCAGTACCGATGGGGAGACTACTATCCGAAAACTGTTTTTT.

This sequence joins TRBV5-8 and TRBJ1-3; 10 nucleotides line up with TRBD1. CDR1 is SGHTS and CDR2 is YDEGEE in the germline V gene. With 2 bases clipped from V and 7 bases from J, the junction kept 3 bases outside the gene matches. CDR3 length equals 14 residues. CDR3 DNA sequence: TGTGCCAGCAGCTTCGGACAGGGGGTGAACACCATATATTTT. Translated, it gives CASSFGQGVNTIYF.

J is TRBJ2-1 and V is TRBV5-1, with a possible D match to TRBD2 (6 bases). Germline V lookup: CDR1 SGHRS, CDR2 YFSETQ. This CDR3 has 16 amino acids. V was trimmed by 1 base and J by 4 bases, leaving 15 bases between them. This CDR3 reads CASSLNAGGSYNEQFF. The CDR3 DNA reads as TGCGCCAGCAGCTTGAACGCCGGAGGGTCTTACAATGAGCAGTTCTTC. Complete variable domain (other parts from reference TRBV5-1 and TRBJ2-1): KAGVTQTPRYLIKTRGQQVTLSCSPISGHRSVSWYQQTPGQGLQFLFEYFSETQRNKGNFPGRFSGRQFSNSRSEMNVSTLELGDSALYLCASSLNAGGSYNEQFFGPGTRLTVL.

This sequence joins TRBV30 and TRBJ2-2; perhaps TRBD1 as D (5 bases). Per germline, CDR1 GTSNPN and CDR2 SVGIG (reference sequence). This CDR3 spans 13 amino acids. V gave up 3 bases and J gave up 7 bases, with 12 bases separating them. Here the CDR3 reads CAWSLRVGGELFF. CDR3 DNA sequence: TGTGCCTGGAGCCTCAGGGTTGGCGGGGAGCTGTTTTTT.

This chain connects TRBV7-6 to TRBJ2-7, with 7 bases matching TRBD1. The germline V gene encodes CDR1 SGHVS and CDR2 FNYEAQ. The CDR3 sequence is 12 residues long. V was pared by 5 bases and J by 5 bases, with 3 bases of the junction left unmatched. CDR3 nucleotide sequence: TGTGCCAGCAGCCCGACAGGGAACGAGCAGTACTTC. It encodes CASSPTGNEQYF.

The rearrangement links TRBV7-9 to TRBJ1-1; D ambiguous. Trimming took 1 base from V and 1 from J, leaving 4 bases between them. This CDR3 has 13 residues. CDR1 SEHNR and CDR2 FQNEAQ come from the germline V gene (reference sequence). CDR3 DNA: TGTGCCAGCAGCTTAGAACAGAACACTGAAGCTTTCTTT. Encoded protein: CASSLEQNTEAFF.